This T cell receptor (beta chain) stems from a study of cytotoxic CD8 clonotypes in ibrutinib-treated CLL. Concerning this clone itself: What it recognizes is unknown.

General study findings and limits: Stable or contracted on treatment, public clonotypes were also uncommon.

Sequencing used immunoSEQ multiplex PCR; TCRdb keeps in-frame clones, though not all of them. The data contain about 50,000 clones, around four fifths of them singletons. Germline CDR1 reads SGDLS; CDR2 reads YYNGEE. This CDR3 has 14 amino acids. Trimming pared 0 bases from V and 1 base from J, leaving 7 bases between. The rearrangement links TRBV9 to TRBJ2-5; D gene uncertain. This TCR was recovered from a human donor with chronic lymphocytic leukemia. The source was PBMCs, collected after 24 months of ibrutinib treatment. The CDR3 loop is CASSVEEIQETQYF. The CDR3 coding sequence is TGTGCCAGCAGCGTAGAGGAGATCCAAGAGACCCAGTACTTC.